One sample yielded the 21 T cell receptor beta chains listed below, sequenced in a study of control samples from healthy donors and cancer patients. The assay was immunoSEQ multiplex PCR, and TCRdb's table has in-frame clones only and misses some. Of around 140,000 clones detected, 75% to 95% appear once; the ten largest clones hold under 9%. Material for sequencing was blood. The receptors come from a man between 18 and 35 years old in good health.

CDR3 amino acids: CASMWDPYSSPLHF. In DNA, the CDR3 is TGTGCCAGCATGTGGGACCCCTATTCCTCACCCCTCCACTTT. The V gene is TRBV28, the J gene TRBJ1-6, with a tentative D call TRBD1 (5 bases). In germline, CDR1 is MDHEN, CDR2 SYDVKM. Trimming took 7 bases from V and 10 from J, leaving 17 bases between them. This CDR3 has 14 residues. The full variable domain, completed using reference TRBV28 and TRBJ1-6, is DVKVTQSSRYLVKRTGEKVFLECVQDMDHENMFWYRQDPGLGLRLIYFSYDVKMKEKGDIPEGYSVSREKKERFSLILESASTNQTSMYLCASMWDPYSSPLHFGNGTRLTVT.

The CDR3 here is CASSVLDRHEKLFF. DNA of the CDR3: TGTGCCAGCAGCGTCTTGGACCGCCACGAAAAACTGTTTTTT. The chain joins TRBV9 to TRBJ1-4; unclear D gene. This CDR3 region has 14 residues. Germline CDR1 is SGDLS and CDR2 is YYNGEE. V was pared by 2 bases and J by 8 bases, with 13 bases between.

This chain joins TRBV2 and TRBJ2-1; 8 bases match TRBD1. Germline values: CDR1 SNHLY, CDR2 FYNNEI. This CDR3 is built from 11 residues. The V segment lost 8 bases and the J segment 6 bases; nucleotides outside the gene matches: 0. In nucleotides, the CDR3 is TGTGCCAGCGGACAGGGCAATGAGCAGTTCTTC. Protein: CASGQGNEQFF.

This chain joins TRBV5-5 and TRBJ2-5; 7 bases agree with TRBD1. Germline lookup yields CDR1 SGHKS and CDR2 YYEKEE (reference sequence). After removal of 5 bases from V and 5 bases from J, the junction contained 9 bases not matched to a gene. The CDR3 is 14 amino acids. In DNA form, the CDR3 reads TGTGCCAGCAGGAATACAGGGGTTGCTGAGACCCAGTACTTC. Its translation: CASRNTGVAETQYF.

The V call is TRBV5-4, the J call TRBJ1-1, with 8 bases fitting TRBD1. There are 15 residues in the CDR3. The junction had 6 bases not matched to a gene; V was cut back by 5 bases and J by 0 bases. Germline V CDR1 and CDR2: SGHNT, YYREEE (reference sequence). CDR3 loop: CASRDLQGVNTEAFF. CDR3 nucleotide sequence: TGTGCCAGCAGGGATTTACAGGGGGTGAACACTGAAGCTTTCTTT.

The chain carries TRBV2 and TRBJ2-3; maybe TRBD2 (5 bases). Trimming removed 7 bases from V and 1 base from J, with 12 bases in between. CDR1 and CDR2 (germline): SNHLY, FYNNEI. The CDR3 loop spans 14 amino acids. The CDR3 DNA reads as TGTGCCAGCAAAGGAGCGGCCCGCACAGATACGCAGTATTTT. It encodes CASKGAARTDTQYF.

CDR3 region: CASSPWTGANYGYTF. CDR3 DNA sequence: TGTGCCAGCAGCCCTTGGACGGGAGCTAACTATGGCTACACCTTC. The gene calls are TRBV14 and TRBJ1-2; D not resolved. The CDR3 is made up of 15 amino acids. CDR1 is SGHDN and CDR2 is FVKESK in the germline V gene. Trimming shortened V by 4 bases and J by 0 bases, and 12 bases separated the two germline ends.

Ten or more counts support this clone. This sequence joins TRBV11-2 and TRBJ1-2; no clear D. Trimming removed 3 bases from V and 8 bases from J, with 10 bases in between. Germline assignment: CDR1 SGHAT and CDR2 FQNNGV. The CDR3 has 12 residues. CDR3 amino acids: CASSLTSAGYTF. CDR3 coding DNA: TGTGCCAGCAGCTTGACTTCTGCCGGCTACACCTTC.

The CDR3 sequence is CAWSVARSSTIYF. The DNA of the CDR3 is TGTGCCTGGAGTGTAGCCAGATCGAGCACCATATATTTT. The chain combines TRBV30 with TRBJ1-3; no definite D call. V lost 0 bases, J lost 9 bases, and 12 bases lay in between. This CDR3 has 13 residues. Germline CDR1 GTSNPN, CDR2 SVGIG (reference sequence).

This clone was observed a few times. The chain recombines TRBV19 with TRBJ2-3; D ambiguous. Germline CDR1 is LNHDA and CDR2 is SQIVND (reference sequence). The CDR3 consists of 13 residues. Trimming removed 6 bases at V and 2 bases at J, with 9 bases between. CDR3 sequence reads: CASSLANTDTQYF. The DNA for the CDR3 is TGTGCCAGTAGCCTTGCTAACACAGATACGCAGTATTTT.

This clone was found once. The chain couples TRBV6-5 to TRBJ1-5; 7 nucleotides align to TRBD1. This CDR3 comprises 15 residues. The junction had 5 bases not matched to a gene; V was cut back by 6 bases and J by 0 bases. Germline CDR1 MNHEY, CDR2 SVGAGI. The CDR3 region is CASSNDRDSNQPQHF. CDR3 nucleotide sequence: TGTGCCAGCAGCAATGACAGGGATAGCAATCAGCCCCAGCATTTT.

This rearrangement joins TRBV29-1 to TRBJ2-5, with 11 positions matching TRBD2. The trim removed 6 bases at V and 3 bases at J, leaving 9 bases unmatched. Germline values: CDR1 SQVTM, CDR2 ANQGSEA. The CDR3 is 15 amino acids. In DNA form, the CDR3 reads TGCAGCGTCATTAGCGGGGGGGCCCCCAAAGAGACCCAGTACTTC. Its protein is CSVISGGAPKETQYF.

V is TRBV3-1 (or the pseudogene TRBV3-2) and J is TRBJ1-2, with a weak D call TRBD1 (5 bases). The CDR3 covers 15 residues. Trimming pared 4 bases from V and 7 bases from J, leaving 19 bases between. Germline V CDR1 and CDR2: LGHDT, YNNKEL (reference sequence). Written as DNA, the CDR3 is TGTGCCAGCAGCCCCACGGGCAGGGTGTTTCTTGGCTACACCTTC. Protein product: CASSPTGRVFLGYTF.

The chain links TRBV10-2 to TRBJ2-2, with 9 bases that match TRBD1. Trimming took 7 bases from V and 4 from J; bases not matched to a gene: 7. Germline V gene sequence: CDR1 WSHSY, CDR2 SAAADI. The CDR3 has 15 amino acids. CDR3 residues: CASTGTGWATGELFF. DNA for the CDR3: TGCGCCAGCACCGGGACAGGGTGGGCCACCGGGGAGCTGTTTTTT.

The rearrangement uses TRBV4-1 and TRBJ1-6, with a possible D match to TRBD1 (5 bases). V was clipped by 3 bases and J by 12 bases, with 21 bases between them. The CDR3 extends over 16 amino acids. Germline lookup yields CDR1 MGHRA and CDR2 YSYEKL. The CDR3 sequence: CASSQAAFEGSEPLHF. The DNA for the CDR3 is TGCGCCAGCAGCCAGGCGGCGTTTGAGGGGTCCGAACCCCTCCACTTT.

The chain carries TRBV6-6 and TRBJ2-7, with a possible D match to TRBD2 (5 bases). CDR1 is MNHNY, CDR2 SVGAGI, per germline (reference sequence). The CDR3 contains 16 residues. The V end lost 7 bases, the J end lost 0 bases, and 19 bases lay between the germline ends. This CDR3 is CASKRTPGGSSYEQYF. In DNA form, the CDR3 reads TGTGCCAGCAAACGAACTCCAGGAGGAAGCTCCTACGAGCAGTACTTC.

The chain links TRBV30 to TRBJ1-2, with D perhaps matching TRBD1 (5 bases). With 0 bases removed from V and 4 bases from J, the gap between germline ends came to 15 bases. CDR1 GTSNPN and CDR2 SVGIG come from the germline V gene (reference sequence). This CDR3 comprises 15 residues. The CDR3 DNA follows: TGTGCCTGGAGTGTACAGGCAACAGTGTCCTATGGCTACACCTTC. Translating gives CAWSVQATVSYGYTF.

The rearrangement uses TRBV27 and TRBJ1-1; TRBD1 might be the D (6 bases). Germline V lookup: CDR1 MNHEY, CDR2 SMNVEV (reference sequence). V was clipped by 6 bases and J by 7 bases, with 15 bases between them. The CDR3 covers 13 residues. The CDR3 nucleotides read TGTGCCAGCAGGTTAACACAGGGTAATGAAGCTTTCTTT. Amino acid sequence: CASRLTQGNEAFF.

This chain links TRBV7-9 with TRBJ2-5, with D perhaps TRBD1 (5 bases). The CDR3 runs 15 residues. Germline V gene sequence: CDR1 SEHNR, CDR2 FQNEAQ (reference sequence). Trimming pared 0 bases from V and 9 bases from J, leaving 17 bases between. The DNA for the CDR3 is TGTGCCAGCAGCTTAGCAGCCAGGGCCAAGGTGGCCCAGTACTTC. It encodes CASSLAARAKVAQYF. Variable domain in full (rest from reference TRBV7-9 and TRBJ2-5): DTGVSQNPRHKITKRGQNVTFRCDPISEHNRLYWYRQTLGQGPEFLTYFQNEAQLEKSRLLSDRFSAERPKGSFSTLEIQRTEQGDSAMYLCASSLAARAKVAQYFGPGTRLLVL.

The chain couples TRBV19 to TRBJ1-5; D is perhaps TRBD1 (6 bases). Germline V lookup: CDR1 LNHDA, CDR2 SQIVND (reference sequence). The length of the CDR3 is 15 residues. With 3 bases removed from V and 0 bases from J, the gap between germline ends came to 9 bases. In nucleotides, the CDR3 is TGTGCCAGTAGTATGGGGACAACTAGCAATCAGCCCCAGCATTTT. Protein: CASSMGTTSNQPQHF.

The chain couples TRBV24-1 to TRBJ2-2; D is undetermined. Germline V gives CDR1 KGHDR, CDR2 SFDVKD. Trimming took off 4 bases at V and 3 bases at J, with 8 bases between the two ends. The CDR3 consists of 14 residues. CDR3 region: CATSDPSDTGELFF. Here the CDR3 DNA reads TGTGCCACCAGTGACCCTTCGGACACCGGGGAGCTGTTTTTT.